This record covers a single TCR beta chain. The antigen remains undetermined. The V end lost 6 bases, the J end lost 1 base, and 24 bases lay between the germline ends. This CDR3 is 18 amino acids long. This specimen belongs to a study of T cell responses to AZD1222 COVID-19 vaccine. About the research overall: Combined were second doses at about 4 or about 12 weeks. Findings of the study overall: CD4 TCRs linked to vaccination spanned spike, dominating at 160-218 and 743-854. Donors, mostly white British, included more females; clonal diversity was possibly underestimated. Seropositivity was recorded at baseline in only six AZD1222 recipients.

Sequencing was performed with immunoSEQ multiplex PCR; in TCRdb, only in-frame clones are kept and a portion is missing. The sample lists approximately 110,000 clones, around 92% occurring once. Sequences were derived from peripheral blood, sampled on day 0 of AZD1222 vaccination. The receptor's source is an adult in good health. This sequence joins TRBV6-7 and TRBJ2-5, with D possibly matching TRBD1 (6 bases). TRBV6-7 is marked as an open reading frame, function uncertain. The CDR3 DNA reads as TGTGCCAGCAGCGACTCCACCGACAGGCCGGAACCCCAAGAGACCCAGTACTTC. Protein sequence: CASSDSTDRPEPQETQYF.